The clone carrying this TCR beta chain was seen a few times. Its antigen is as yet unknown. Via MiXCR, TCRdb re-called the 5' RACE reads, giving one row per CDR3 protein. The table includes roughly 240,000 distinct CDR3 sequences, 8% to 10% detected once. This CDR3 contains 16 residues. Trimming stripped 2 bases from V and 9 bases from J, with 23 bases between. CDR1 is SQVTM and CDR2 is ANQGSEA in the germline V gene. These data come from a study of CD8 T cells in ankylosing spondylitis. Broader study findings: Some of the motif variants had earlier been found in reactive arthritis patients' fluid and blood.

The rearrangement joins TRBV29-1 to TRBJ2-1; perhaps TRBD2 as D (7 bases). The material sequenced was blood, either unsorted or a sorted T cell fraction (not recorded which). This receptor was obtained from a female donor with ankylosing spondylitis or in good health (not recorded which). The CDR3 protein is CSVERGGRLTGGEQFF. The CDR3 DNA reads TGCAGCGTTGAAAGGGGGGGACGCCTAACGGGGGGTGAGCAGTTCTTC.